This TCR beta chain was sequenced in a study of T cells after yellow fever vaccination. MiXCR, applied by TCRdb to the 5' RACE reads, yields one record per CDR3 protein. The profile covers roughly 180,000 distinct CDR3 sequences, with approximately 6.2% appearing a single time and 2.9% taken by the ten largest. This CDR3 has 16 residues. The V segment lost 3 bases and the J segment 6 bases; nucleotides outside the gene matches: 11. The sequence was obtained from a man younger than 30 who received the YFV17D yellow fever vaccine. V and J are TRBV12-3 or TRBV12-4 and TRBJ2-1, with 7 bases lining up with TRBD1. The source material was CD4+ T cells sorted from PBMCs, sampled on the day of the first yellow fever vaccination. The CDR3 coding sequence is TGTGCCAGCAGTTTGAAGCGACAGGGAAGACTCAATGAGCAGTTCTTC. This translates into CASSLKRQGRLNEQFF.